This TCR beta chain was identified in a study of T cells after yellow fever vaccination. Ten or more counts support this clonotype. The CDR3 is 14 amino acids. Germline CDR1 SGHNT, CDR2 YYREEE (reference sequence). The V end was cut by 5 bases, the J end by 5 bases, with 16 bases between. Each CDR3 protein is one row after TCRdb ran MiXCR on the 5' RACE reads. The sample records about 320,000 distinct CDR3 sequences, approximately 4% being singletons. The chain uses TRBV5-4 and TRBJ1-2; no clear D gene. This TCR came from a young man who received the YFV17D yellow fever vaccine. The sample was PBMCs, taken 15 days after the yellow fever booster vaccination. CDR3 residues: CASRPPASVYGYTF. The CDR3 coding sequence is TGTGCCAGCAGACCCCCGGCCTCGGTATATGGCTACACCTTC.